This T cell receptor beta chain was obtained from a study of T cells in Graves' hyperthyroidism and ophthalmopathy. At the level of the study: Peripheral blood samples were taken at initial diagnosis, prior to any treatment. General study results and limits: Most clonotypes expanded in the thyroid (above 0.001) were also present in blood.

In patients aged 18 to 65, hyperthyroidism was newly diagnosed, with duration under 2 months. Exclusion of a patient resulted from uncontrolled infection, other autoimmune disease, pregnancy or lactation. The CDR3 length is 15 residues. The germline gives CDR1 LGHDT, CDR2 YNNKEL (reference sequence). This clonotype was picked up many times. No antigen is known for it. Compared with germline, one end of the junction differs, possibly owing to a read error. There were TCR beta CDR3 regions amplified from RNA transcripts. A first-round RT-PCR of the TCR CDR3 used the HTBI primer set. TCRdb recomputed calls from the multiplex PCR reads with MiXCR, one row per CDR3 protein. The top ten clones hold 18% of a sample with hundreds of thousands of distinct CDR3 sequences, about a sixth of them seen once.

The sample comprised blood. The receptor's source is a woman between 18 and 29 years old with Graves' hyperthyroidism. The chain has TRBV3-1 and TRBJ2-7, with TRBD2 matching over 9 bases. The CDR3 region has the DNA TGTGCCAGCAGCCAAGCCAGCGGGGGGTCCTCCGAGCAGTACTTC. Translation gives CASSQASGGSSEQYF.